Listed here are 25 T cell receptor beta chains from one sample, sequenced in a study of cytomegalovirus exposure and HLA in healthy donors. It was with 60 Vbeta and 13 Jbeta primers that the PCR ran. Generated by immunoSEQ multiplex PCR, the TCRdb table keeps only in-frame clones and is missing some. The data hold 200,000 to 250,000 clones, with around four fifths observed a single time. Material: PBMCs. Every receptor here comes from a woman aged 40 to 50 in good health and CMV-seronegative.

The chain couples TRBV7-3 to TRBJ2-1, with TRBD1 as a possible D gene (6 bases). CDR3 length: 14 amino acids. V was clipped by 5 bases and J by 3 bases, with 11 bases between them. In germline, CDR1 is SGHTA, CDR2 FQGTGA. The CDR3 reads CASSPGDGYNEQFF. DNA of the CDR3: TGTGCCAGCAGCCCAGGGGACGGCTACAATGAGCAGTTCTTC.

The J gene is TRBJ2-7, the V gene TRBV30; a weak D match, TRBD1 (6 bases). V gave up 4 bases and J gave up 4 bases, with 11 bases separating them. The germline V gene encodes CDR1 GTSNPN and CDR2 SVGIG (reference sequence). This CDR3 spans 12 amino acids. Written as DNA, the CDR3 is TGTGCCTGGAAGGGGGAAAGTTACGAGCAGTACTTC. It yields the protein CAWKGESYEQYF. The complete variable domain, with remaining parts taken from reference TRBV30 and TRBJ2-7, reads SQTIHQWPATLVQPVGSPLSLECTVEGTSNPNLYWYRQAAGRGLQLLFYSVGIGQISSEVPQNLSASRPQDRQFILSSKKLLLSDSGFYLCAWKGESYEQYFGPGTRLTVT.

This chain joins TRBV5-1 and TRBJ1-4; 7 nucleotides match TRBD1. Germline trimming cut 1 base from V and 0 bases from J; bases unmatched to any gene: 6. Germline assignment: CDR1 SGHRS and CDR2 YFSETQ. CDR3 length equals 17 residues. The CDR3 reads CASSLHEQGSTNEKLFF. In nucleotides, the CDR3 is TGCGCCAGCAGCTTGCACGAACAGGGGTCAACTAATGAAAAACTGTTTTTT.

The chain combines TRBV30 with TRBJ2-3; D may be TRBD1 (6 bases). The CDR3 covers 16 residues. The germline V gene has CDR1 GTSNPN and CDR2 SVGIG (reference sequence). V lost 2 bases to trimming and J lost 4 bases, with 19 bases between them. The CDR3, as DNA: TGTGCCTGGAGTCAACCCGGACAGAGTACCTCAGATACGCAGTATTTT. Translated: CAWSQPGQSTSDTQYF.

The V call is TRBV12-5, the J call TRBJ2-3; TRBD2 matches 7 bases. There are 17 residues in the CDR3. Germline CDR1 and CDR2: LGHNT and FRNRAP. With V trimmed by 6 bases and J by 6 bases, 18 bases remained unmatched. CDR3 DNA sequence: TGTGCTAGTGGCCACGTGGGGACTACCGGAGAAATTGATACGCAGTATTTT. The encoded protein is CASGHVGTTGEIDTQYF.

A word on this clone: A read error may produce the germline difference seen at one junction end. The DNA of the CDR3 is TGTGCCGGCAGCTTGGGCCCCCCCCGGGGGGAGACCCAGTACTTC. Translated: CAGSLGPPRGETQYF. The chain combines TRBV5-4 with TRBJ2-5; D is possibly TRBD2 (6 bases). Germline CDR1 SGHNT, CDR2 YYREEE (reference sequence). The length of the CDR3 is 15 residues.

The V and J genes are TRBV27 and TRBJ2-5; maybe TRBD1 (5 bases). CDR1 and CDR2 (germline): MNHEY, SMNVEV (reference sequence). This CDR3 spans 14 amino acids. The ends were cut back, 2 bases at V and 2 bases at J, with 9 bases in the middle. CDR3 sequence reads: CASSLGAGQETQYF. The CDR3 nucleotides read TGTGCCAGCAGTTTAGGGGCAGGACAAGAGACCCAGTACTTC.

This chain uses TRBV2 with TRBJ2-7; D is perhaps TRBD1 (6 bases). The germline V gene has CDR1 SNHLY and CDR2 FYNNEI. CDR3 length: 15 amino acids. V was shortened by 1 base and J by 2 bases, with 12 bases between the two germline ends. CDR3 DNA sequence: TGTGCCAGCAGTGAAGAGGCCAGGGGCCCCTACGAGCAGTACTTC. This encodes CASSEEARGPYEQYF.

This clone was recorded a few times. The rearrangement joins TRBV7-3 to TRBJ2-1; TRBD2 might be the D (6 bases). The germline V gene has CDR1 SGHTA and CDR2 FQGTGA. V gave up 8 bases and J gave up 15 bases, with 23 bases separating them. The CDR3 consists of 13 residues. This CDR3 is CASRLPPSSALFF. The CDR3 DNA reads as TGTGCCAGCCGACTACCCCCGTCTAGCGCGTTGTTCTTC. Full variable domain (rest looked up from reference TRBV7-3 and TRBJ2-1): GAGVSQTPSNKVTEKGKYVELRCDPISGHTALYWYRQSLGQGPEFLIYFQGTGAADDSGLPNDRFFAVRPEGSVSTLKIQRTERGDSAVYLCASRLPPSSALFFGPGTRLTVL.

The CDR3 loop reads CASSSGVGAFF. CDR3 sequence (DNA): TGTGCCAGTAGTTCAGGGGTGGGAGCTTTCTTT. This rearrangement joins TRBV19 to TRBJ1-1; tentative D call: TRBD1 (6 bases). The germline V gene has CDR1 LNHDA and CDR2 SQIVND (reference sequence). This CDR3 comprises 11 residues. V was shortened by 5 bases and J by 10 bases, with 11 bases between the two germline ends.

The chain uses TRBV7-2 and TRBJ2-1, with D possibly matching TRBD1 (7 bases). In germline, CDR1 is SGHTA, CDR2 FQGNSA. The V end lost 6 bases, the J end lost 4 bases, and 16 bases lay between the germline ends. CDR3 length: 15 amino acids. The CDR3 DNA reads as TGTGCCAGCAGGCGGGATGGGACAGATTACAATGAGCAGTTCTTC. It specifies CASRRDGTDYNEQFF.

In its sample, this clone was seen once. V and J are TRBV7-2 and TRBJ2-3, with unresolved D. V shed 1 base and J shed 8 bases, with 16 bases lying between them. Germline CDR1 is SGHTA and CDR2 is FQGNSA. The length of the CDR3 is 15 residues. The CDR3 region has the DNA TGTGCCAGCAGCTTAGTAACCTTCGCGGTGGGTACGCAGTATTTT. Protein: CASSLVTFAVGTQYF.

The V gene is TRBV28, the J gene TRBJ1-2; unclear D gene. There are 16 residues in the CDR3. V was clipped by 5 bases and J by 0 bases, with 16 bases between them. Germline-derived CDR1 and CDR2 are MDHEN and SYDVKM. In DNA form, the CDR3 reads TGTGCCAGCAGTGTAACGGCGGGAGCTGCTAACTATGGCTACACCTTC. Protein sequence: CASSVTAGAANYGYTF.

J is TRBJ2-1 and V is TRBV9; no clear D. CDR3 length equals 13 residues. Germline CDR1 reads SGDLS; CDR2 reads YYNGEE. Trimming left V 7 bases short and J 10 bases short, with 18 bases between. The CDR3 region is CASAVGLDLEQFF. The DNA of the CDR3 is TGTGCCAGCGCGGTCGGCCTTGATCTCGAGCAGTTCTTC.

The V gene is TRBV28, the J gene TRBJ2-3; 13 positions agree with TRBD2. CDR1 is MDHEN, CDR2 SYDVKM, per germline. The CDR3 has 16 residues. J lost 1 base, V lost 2 bases, and 0 bases had no gene match. CDR3 protein: CASSLTSGRGTDTQYF. CDR3 bases: TGTGCCAGCAGTTTAACTAGCGGGAGGGGCACAGATACGCAGTATTTT.

The gene calls are TRBV18 and TRBJ2-7, with 10 bases lining up with TRBD1. There are 15 residues in the CDR3. Germline V lookup: CDR1 KGHSH, CDR2 LQKENI. J lost 6 bases, V lost 1 base, and 6 bases had no gene match. The CDR3 loop is CASSPLRQGASEQYF. CDR3 DNA sequence: TGTGCCAGCTCACCACTCCGACAGGGGGCGTCCGAGCAGTACTTC.

The rearrangement joins TRBV2 to TRBJ1-2; possibly TRBD1 for D (6 bases). Per germline, CDR1 SNHLY and CDR2 FYNNEI. Trimming removed 8 bases from V and 0 bases from J, with 13 bases in between. CDR3 size: 14 residues. DNA for the CDR3: TGTGCCAGCCAACAGGGACCTTCTAACTATGGCTACACCTTC. Translating gives CASQQGPSNYGYTF. The entire variable domain, with the rest obtained from reference TRBV2 and TRBJ1-2, is as follows: EPEVTQTPSHQVTQMGQEVILRCVPISNHLYFYWYRQILGQKVEFLVSFYNNEISEKSEIFDDQFSVERPDGSNFTLKIRSTKLEDSAMYFCASQQGPSNYGYTFGSGTRLTVV.

J is TRBJ2-5 and V is TRBV7-2; TRBD2 matches at 9 bases. V was pared by 5 bases and J by 3 bases, with 7 bases of the junction left unmatched. The CDR3 runs 15 residues. Germline V gene sequence: CDR1 SGHTA, CDR2 FQGNSA. The CDR3 loop is CASSQAGGLEETQYF. In DNA form, the CDR3 reads TGTGCCAGCAGCCAAGCGGGGGGTTTAGAAGAGACCCAGTACTTC.

The V call is TRBV30, the J call TRBJ2-7, with 12 nucleotides matching TRBD2. This CDR3 region has 16 residues. After removal of 5 bases from V and 1 base from J, the junction contained 9 bases not matched to a gene. The germline gives CDR1 GTSNPN, CDR2 SVGIG (reference sequence). The CDR3 here is CAWAPSGLAGSYEQYF. The CDR3 coding sequence is TGTGCCTGGGCCCCCTCCGGACTAGCGGGATCCTACGAGCAGTACTTC.

The sample holds one count of this clone. The rearrangement uses TRBV5-1 and TRBJ2-5, with 7 bases identical to TRBD2. The ends lost 0 bases at V and 5 bases at J; junction bases unmatched: 13. From germline, CDR1 is SGHRS and CDR2 YFSETQ. The CDR3 sequence is 17 residues long. The CDR3 sequence: CASSLDGTLMGGETQYF. The CDR3 DNA sequence: TGCGCCAGCAGCTTGGACGGGACGTTGATGGGAGGGGAGACCCAGTACTTC.

This chain connects TRBV5-4 to TRBJ2-7, with D maybe TRBD2 (5 bases). The germline CDR1 and CDR2 sequences are SGHNT and YYREEE (reference sequence). The CDR3 runs 15 residues. Between the trimmed V and J ends, which lost 0 bases and 5 bases, there was a span of 15 bases. The CDR3 spells CASSLDRWAGDEQYF. CDR3 nucleotide sequence: TGTGCCAGCAGCTTGGATCGATGGGCCGGGGACGAGCAGTACTTC.

This clone has a handful of counts. J is TRBJ2-1 and V is TRBV5-1; TRBD2 aligns across 14 bases. J lost 8 bases, V lost 3 bases, and 13 bases had no gene match. The CDR3 runs to 18 residues. Germline CDR1 reads SGHRS; CDR2 reads YFSETQ. The CDR3 here is CASSSGRAGTSGRDEQFF. CDR3 nucleotide sequence: TGCGCCAGCAGCTCCGGGAGAGCCGGGACTAGCGGGAGAGATGAGCAGTTCTTC.

The rearrangement links TRBV27 to TRBJ2-5, with D possibly TRBD2 on 5 matching bases. The CDR3 contains 15 residues. Trimming took off 4 bases at V and 5 bases at J, with 17 bases between the two ends. The germline V gene has CDR1 MNHEY and CDR2 SMNVEV (reference sequence). The CDR3 region has the DNA TGTGCCAGCAGTTCCGCGGGTGTCGGATGGGAGACCCAGTACTTC. Residues: CASSSAGVGWETQYF.

This clone turned up a few times. This rearrangement joins TRBV9 to TRBJ2-2, with D possibly TRBD1 on 5 matching bases. V lost 0 bases and J lost 4, with 19 bases in between. The CDR3 has 18 amino acids. Germline CDR1 is SGDLS and CDR2 is YYNGEE. CDR3 residues: CASSVAPGLVQGTGELFF. The DNA for the CDR3 is TGTGCCAGCAGCGTAGCACCGGGCCTGGTTCAGGGCACCGGGGAGCTGTTTTTT.

V gene TRBV6-5 combines with J gene TRBJ2-7; 7 bases fit TRBD1. CDR3 length: 15 amino acids. Trimming at V came to 0 bases and at J to 2 bases, leaving 4 bases not matched to a gene. Germline CDR1 is MNHEY and CDR2 is SVGAGI. Here the CDR3 reads CASSYSTGPPYEQYF. As DNA, the CDR3 is TGTGCCAGCAGTTACTCGACAGGGCCCCCCTACGAGCAGTACTTC.